The 9 T cell receptor beta chains presented below share a single source sample, sequenced in a study of cytomegalovirus exposure and HLA in healthy donors. PCR primers comprised 60 Vbeta and 13 Jbeta primers. Method: immunoSEQ multiplex PCR; TCRdb's copy keeps in-frame clones and lacks some. The sample holds about 110,000 clones, 70% to 85% seen once. The material sequenced was PBMCs. The receptors stem from a man under 40 in good health and CMV-seropositive.

The chain is built from TRBV6-1 and TRBJ2-3; 8 bases agree with TRBD2. Per the germline V gene, CDR1 is MNHNS and CDR2 is SASEGT. J gave up 3 bases and V 8 bases, and 10 bases lay outside the gene matches. CDR3 length equals 15 residues. The CDR3 protein is CASGFPSGLTDTQYF. DNA of the CDR3: TGTGCCAGCGGGTTTCCTAGCGGGCTGACAGATACGCAGTATTTT.

In its sample, this clone was seen once. The chain is built from TRBV2 and TRBJ2-7; possibly TRBD1 for D (6 bases). With 6 bases removed from V and 3 bases from J, the gap between germline ends came to 24 bases. CDR1 and CDR2 (germline): SNHLY, FYNNEI. The CDR3 extends over 17 amino acids. This CDR3 reads CASRGAPGFPQDYEQYF. As DNA, the CDR3 is TGTGCCAGCAGGGGGGCCCCGGGGTTCCCTCAGGACTACGAGCAGTACTTC.

The chain couples TRBV18 to TRBJ2-7, with TRBD2 matching 11 bases. V lost 0 bases, J lost 3 bases, and 16 bases stayed unmatched. Germline loops: CDR1 KGHSH, CDR2 LQKENI. There are 20 residues in the CDR3. In DNA form, the CDR3 reads TGTGCCAGCTCACCACCTTCCCCCTATAGCGGGGGGGCAAAGGTCTACGAGCAGTACTTC. This translates into CASSPPSPYSGGAKVYEQYF.

V and J are TRBV7-2 and TRBJ2-1; tentatively, D is TRBD2 (6 bases). Germline V gene sequence: CDR1 SGHTA, CDR2 FQGNSA. Trimming removed 6 bases at V and 0 bases at J, with 12 bases between. This CDR3 contains 15 residues. The CDR3 protein is CASSRGSSSYNEQFF. The DNA for the CDR3 is TGTGCCAGCAGTCGGGGGTCGAGCTCCTACAATGAGCAGTTCTTC.

The gene calls are TRBV7-8 and TRBJ1-5, with a tentative D call TRBD1 (6 bases). V lost 5 bases, J lost 4 bases, and 9 bases lay in between. The V gene's germline CDR1 is SGHVS and CDR2 FQNEAQ. The CDR3 covers 13 residues. This CDR3 reads CASSADRNQPQHF. The CDR3 coding sequence is TGTGCCAGCAGCGCAGACAGGAATCAGCCCCAGCATTTT.

The chain uses TRBV15 and TRBJ2-2; possibly TRBD1 for D (5 bases). CDR3 size: 17 residues. The ends were cut back, 5 bases at V and 0 bases at J, with 16 bases in the middle. Germline V CDR1 and CDR2: LNHNV, YYDKDF (reference sequence). The CDR3 nucleotides are TGTGCCACCAGCCCAATCAGGGATCCGTCGAACACCGGGGAGCTGTTTTTT. Its protein product is CATSPIRDPSNTGELFF.

This clone was counted once. V is TRBV7-2 and J is TRBJ2-5; possibly TRBD2 for D (6 bases). This CDR3 region has 14 residues. V lost 4 bases and J lost 5, with 14 bases in between. In germline, CDR1 is SGHTA, CDR2 FQGNSA. The CDR3, as DNA: TGTGCCAGCAGCTCCGCCGGGGGACGCGAGACCCAGTACTTC. Residues: CASSSAGGRETQYF. Full variable domain (rest looked up from reference TRBV7-2 and TRBJ2-5): GAGVSQSPSNKVTEKGKDVELRCDPISGHTALYWYRQSLGQGLEFLIYFQGNSAPDKSGLPSDRFSAERTGGSVSTLTIQRTQQEDSAVYLCASSSAGGRETQYFGPGTRLLVL.

In DNA form, the CDR3 reads TGTGCCAGCAGTCTAGCAGGGGGTCTGCAGCCCCAGCATTTT. Translated, it gives CASSLAGGLQPQHF. The chain uses TRBV6-6 and TRBJ1-5, with 7 bases aligning to TRBD1. The V gene end was trimmed by 5 bases and the J gene end by 7 bases; junction bases not matched to a gene: 8. The CDR3 sequence is 14 residues long. Germline loops: CDR1 MNHNY, CDR2 SVGAGI (reference sequence).

This chain links TRBV7-2 with TRBJ1-5; 7 positions agree with TRBD1. V was clipped by 2 bases and J by 7 bases; unmatched bases: 11. The germline V gene encodes CDR1 SGHTA and CDR2 FQGNSA. This CDR3 contains 16 residues. This chain's CDR3 is CASSLTARGLRQPQHF. Written as DNA, the CDR3 is TGTGCCAGCAGCTTAACGGCGAGGGGGCTGCGCCAGCCCCAGCATTTT.